The 18 T cell receptor beta chains below were found in one sample sequenced in a study of shared clonotypes between healthy human individuals. Clones were sequenced by immunoSEQ multiplex PCR, and TCRdb holds only the in-frame ones, with some missing. Seen here are fewer than 700,000 clones, just over 75% observed once, and the top ten hold around 12%. Sequencing was performed on PBMCs. The receptors derive from a woman in her thirties or forties in good health. Some clones in this sample may be carry-over from other donors' samples.

The chain carries TRBV2 and TRBJ1-6, with a weak D call TRBD1 (6 bases). Germline CDR1 reads SNHLY; CDR2 reads FYNNEI. V was cut by 8 bases and J by 0 bases, with 8 bases left in between. The CDR3 has 14 amino acids. The CDR3 protein is CASGDTSYNSPLHF. CDR3 in DNA: TGTGCCAGCGGGGACACCTCCTATAATTCACCCCTCCACTTT.

This sequence joins TRBV28 and TRBJ1-5; D might be TRBD1 (6 bases). Trimming took 4 bases from V and 0 from J, leaving 22 bases between them. Germline V CDR1 and CDR2: MDHEN, SYDVKM. The CDR3 extends over 19 amino acids. The CDR3 spells CASSSPWEGGVNSNQPQHF. As DNA, the CDR3 is TGTGCCAGCAGTTCACCCTGGGAAGGGGGGGTCAATAGCAATCAGCCCCAGCATTTT.

The rearrangement joins TRBV7-2 to TRBJ2-5; possible D gene TRBD1, 6 bases. Trimming removed 5 bases from V and 0 bases from J, with 13 bases in between. CDR3 length equals 15 residues. Germline CDR1 and CDR2: SGHTA and FQGNSA. CDR3 coding DNA: TGTGCCAGCAGCCCCACGTGGGGGCACCAAGAGACCCAGTACTTC. Its protein is CASSPTWGHQETQYF.

Only a few counts were recorded for this clone. V and J are TRBV4-1 and TRBJ1-5, with 9 bases lining up with TRBD1. The length of the CDR3 is 16 residues. From germline, CDR1 is MGHRA and CDR2 YSYEKL. The trim removed 2 bases at V and 11 bases at J, leaving 13 bases unmatched. This chain's CDR3 is CASSQLWTGAQIAQHF. The CDR3 bases are TGCGCCAGCAGCCAACTATGGACAGGGGCACAAATAGCCCAGCATTTT.

Points on this clone: It is likely a read error: a sequence one base away is far more abundant. The chain couples TRBV4-3 to TRBJ2-1, with 11 bases matching TRBD2. Per germline, CDR1 LGHNA and CDR2 YSLEER. V lost 5 bases, J lost 0 bases, and 3 bases stayed unmatched. The CDR3 contains 16 residues. The CDR3 is CASSKGLAGSYNEQFF. The CDR3 DNA is TGCGCCAGCAGCAAAGGACTAGCGGGCTCCTACAATGAGCAGTTCTTC.

In nucleotides, the CDR3 is TGTGCCAGTGGAAGCACTGAAGCTTTCTTT. This sequence encodes CASGSTEAFF. The chain couples TRBV19 to TRBJ1-1, with D hard to call. The germline CDR1 and CDR2 sequences are LNHDA and SQIVND (reference sequence). This CDR3 is 10 amino acids long. V was clipped by 8 bases and J by 4 bases, with 5 bases between them.

In this sample, this clone turned up a few times. The chain links TRBV4-2 to TRBJ2-2; TRBD2 matches at 8 bases. Germline lookup yields CDR1 LGHNA and CDR2 YNFKEQ. The CDR3 sequence is 15 residues long. V was clipped by 3 bases and J by 5 bases; unmatched bases: 5. The DNA for the CDR3 is TGTGCCAGCAGCCAGCTAGCGGGTGAGACCGGGGAGCTGTTTTTT. This codes for CASSQLAGETGELFF.

The table lists this clone with a few counts. The chain joins TRBV19 to TRBJ1-1; TRBD1 might be the D (6 bases). This CDR3 is 17 amino acids long. The ends were cut back, 5 bases at V and 0 bases at J, with 19 bases in the middle. The V gene's germline CDR1 is LNHDA and CDR2 SQIVND (reference sequence). The CDR3 sequence is CASSGHTGHGMNTEAFF. In DNA form, the CDR3 reads TGTGCCAGTAGTGGGCACACGGGACACGGGATGAACACTGAAGCTTTCTTT. The full variable domain, completed using reference TRBV19 and TRBJ1-1, is DGGITQSPKYLFRKEGQNVTLSCEQNLNHDAMYWYRQDPGQGLRLIYYSQIVNDFQKGDIAEGYSVSREKKESFPLTVTSAQKNPTAFYLCASSGHTGHGMNTEAFFGQGTRLTVV.

This clone came up many times. This chain uses TRBV2 with TRBJ1-6; tentatively, D is TRBD1 (5 bases). V lost 8 bases and J lost 7, with 21 bases in between. The CDR3 is 16 amino acids. CDR1 and CDR2 (germline): SNHLY, FYNNEI. The CDR3 DNA reads as TGTGCCAGCGTACTCACCCGGGGCAGTGAGAATTCACCCCTCCACTTT. Protein sequence: CASVLTRGSENSPLHF.

The chain carries TRBV27 and TRBJ2-7; D possibly corresponds to TRBD2 (5 bases). Per the germline V gene, CDR1 is MNHEY and CDR2 is SMNVEV (reference sequence). Trimming cost V 6 bases and J 0 bases, with 15 bases left between them. CDR3 length equals 15 residues. The CDR3 DNA is TGTGCCAGCAGCCCCATGCTAGCCAGCTCCTACGAGCAGTACTTC. It specifies CASSPMLASSYEQYF.

The J gene is TRBJ2-7, the V gene TRBV6-1; D not certain. CDR3 length equals 12 residues. Germline V gene lookup returns CDR1 MNHNS and CDR2 SASEGT. Trimming left V 7 bases short and J 2 bases short, with 9 bases between. The CDR3 loop is CASNTETYEQYF. The CDR3 coding sequence is TGTGCCAGCAATACAGAAACCTACGAGCAGTACTTC.

The genes are TRBV19 and TRBJ1-2; TRBD1 matches at 7 bases. Germline loops: CDR1 LNHDA, CDR2 SQIVND (reference sequence). The CDR3 runs to 15 residues. After removal of 6 bases from V and 2 bases from J, the junction contained 9 bases not matched to a gene. The CDR3 sequence: CASRPRTGTNYGYTF. The CDR3 DNA sequence: TGTGCCAGTAGGCCCCGGACAGGAACAAACTATGGCTACACCTTC.

CDR3 loop: CASSLDPGLPSYEQYF. CDR3 bases: TGTGCCAGCAGCTTAGACCCGGGACTGCCCTCCTACGAGCAGTACTTC. The chain uses TRBV7-3 and TRBJ2-7, with D perhaps matching TRBD2 (6 bases). Trimming took off 2 bases at V and 0 bases at J, with 14 bases between the two ends. CDR1 is SGHTA and CDR2 is FQGTGA in the germline V gene. The CDR3 loop spans 16 amino acids.

Comments on this clone: This could be a read error, since a much larger clone is one nucleotide away. This chain connects TRBV5-6 to TRBJ2-1; 10 bases align to TRBD2. This CDR3 region has 14 residues. Germline CDR1 is SGHDT and CDR2 is YYEEEE. Trimming removed 4 bases from V and 3 bases from J; junction bases left unmatched: 1. The CDR3 spells CASSGLADYNEQFF. In DNA, the CDR3 is TGTGCCAGCAGCGGACTAGCGGACTACAATGAGCAGTTCTTC.

The rearrangement uses TRBV7-7 and TRBJ1-3; weak D call: TRBD1 (5 bases). The CDR3 is 13 residues long. CDR1 and CDR2 from the germline V gene are SSHAT and FNYEAQ (reference sequence). The CDR3 coding sequence is TGTGCTACGGGGGGGGAGCGTGGAAACACCATATATTTT. It specifies CATGGERGNTIYF.

The chain couples TRBV5-1 to TRBJ1-1; 9 bases are shared with TRBD1. V lost 0 bases and J lost 7; bases outside the gene matches: 4. The CDR3 extends over 14 amino acids. The V gene's germline CDR1 is SGHRS and CDR2 YFSETQ. The CDR3 region is CASSLDGTGNEAFF. The CDR3, as DNA: TGCGCCAGCAGCTTGGACGGGACAGGGAATGAAGCTTTCTTT. Variable domain in full (rest from reference TRBV5-1 and TRBJ1-1): KAGVTQTPRYLIKTRGQQVTLSCSPISGHRSVSWYQQTPGQGLQFLFEYFSETQRNKGNFPGRFSGRQFSNSRSEMNVSTLELGDSALYLCASSLDGTGNEAFFGQGTRLTVV.

The chain carries TRBV6-6 and TRBJ2-7; TRBD1 aligns across 12 bases. The germline CDR1 and CDR2 sequences are MNHNY and SVGAGI (reference sequence). Unmatched junction bases numbered 3, after V lost 6 bases and J lost 3 bases. This CDR3 is built from 14 residues. The CDR3 here is CASRGTGGIYEQYF. The CDR3 DNA is TGTGCCAGCAGGGGGACAGGGGGCATCTACGAGCAGTACTTC.

This chain connects TRBV7-3 to TRBJ2-7, with D possibly being TRBD2 (5 bases). CDR1 and CDR2 (germline): SGHTA, FQGTGA. This CDR3 spans 15 amino acids. Trimming shortened V by 2 bases and J by 4 bases, and 15 bases separated the two germline ends. The CDR3 here is CASSLLVGAQYEQYF. CDR3 bases: TGTGCCAGCAGCTTACTTGTGGGAGCCCAGTACGAGCAGTACTTC.